Listed here are 20 T cell receptor beta chains from one sample, sequenced in a study of blood T cell repertoires in COVID-19. The table came from immunoSEQ multiplex PCR; TCRdb's copy has only in-frame clones and leaves some out. The sample records approximately 390,000 clones, approximately 87% being singletons. The sequenced sample consisted of PBMCs or T cells enriched from blood (not recorded which). The origin of the receptors is a woman aged 45-59 years who had recovered from COVID-19.

This clone was counted between two and nine times. The chain couples TRBV7-3 to TRBJ1-6; possibly TRBD1 for D (5 bases). Trimming left V 4 bases short and J 10 bases short, with 17 bases between. Germline V lookup: CDR1 SGHTA, CDR2 FQGTGA. This CDR3 spans 15 amino acids. The CDR3 sequence: CASSSSGAGYSPLHF. As DNA, the CDR3 is TGTGCCAGCAGCTCCTCTGGGGCTGGATACTCACCCCTCCACTTT. The variable domain in full, with the rest retrieved from reference TRBV7-3 and TRBJ1-6, is GAGVSQTPSNKVTEKGKYVELRCDPISGHTALYWYRQSLGQGPEFLIYFQGTGAADDSGLPNDRFFAVRPEGSVSTLKIQRTERGDSAVYLCASSSSGAGYSPLHFGNGTRLTVT.

This chain links TRBV28 with TRBJ1-2; 10 nucleotides align to TRBD1. CDR1 is MDHEN and CDR2 is SYDVKM in the germline V gene. This CDR3 contains 17 residues. The J segment lost 8 bases and the V segment lost 4 bases, leaving 16 bases of the junction unmatched. CDR3 loop: CASSSSHKPGQGLGYTF. CDR3 nucleotide sequence: TGTGCCAGCAGTTCCTCCCATAAACCGGGACAGGGGTTGGGCTACACCTTC.

V usage is TRBV7-3 and J usage is TRBJ2-1; 10 positions match TRBD1. CDR3 size: 16 residues. J gave up 5 bases and V 2 bases, and 6 bases lay outside the gene matches. Per germline, CDR1 SGHTA and CDR2 FQGTGA. The CDR3 loop is CASSLPTGTGDNEQFF. The CDR3 coding sequence is TGTGCCAGCAGCTTACCCACCGGGACAGGGGACAATGAGCAGTTCTTC.

This rearrangement joins TRBV14 to TRBJ1-5, with 9 bases aligning to TRBD1. Per germline, CDR1 SGHDN and CDR2 FVKESK. The CDR3 is 18 amino acids. V lost 7 bases and J lost 4; bases outside the gene matches: 17. CDR3 protein: CASTSGTGYWLRNQPQHF. In DNA, the CDR3 is TGTGCCAGCACCTCCGGGACAGGGTACTGGTTACGTAATCAGCCCCAGCATTTT.

Concerning this clone: A much larger clone is a single base away; this may be a read error. This chain uses TRBV27 with TRBJ1-2, with 11 nucleotides matching TRBD1. The junction had 0 bases not matched to a gene; V was cut back by 8 bases and J by 1 base. The CDR3 length is 13 residues. Germline V gives CDR1 MNHEY, CDR2 SMNVEV (reference sequence). CDR3 amino acids: CASGTGGNYGYTF. The CDR3, as DNA: TGTGCCAGCGGGACAGGGGGTAACTATGGCTACACCTTC.

This chain links TRBV5-8 with TRBJ2-2; possibly TRBD2 for D (6 bases). The germline gives CDR1 SGHTS, CDR2 YDEGEE. The CDR3 is 16 amino acids. With 4 bases removed from V and 0 bases from J, the gap between germline ends came to 13 bases. CDR3 sequence reads: CASSPATRTNTGELFF. CDR3 DNA sequence: TGTGCCAGCAGCCCGGCGACTAGAACGAACACCGGGGAGCTGTTTTTT.

The chain recombines TRBV5-5 with TRBJ2-7, with no clear D. The CDR3 extends over 16 amino acids. The V gene lost 0 bases and the J gene lost 2 bases, with 15 bases spanning the gap. The germline gives CDR1 SGHKS, CDR2 YYEKEE (reference sequence). This CDR3 is CASSLALQDPAYEQYF. The DNA of the CDR3 is TGTGCCAGCAGCTTGGCCTTGCAGGATCCCGCCTACGAGCAGTACTTC.

This rearrangement joins TRBV4-3 to TRBJ2-3, with 9 nucleotides matching TRBD2. Unmatched junction bases numbered 6, after V lost 0 bases and J lost 2 bases. The CDR3 is 17 amino acids. The germline V gene has CDR1 LGHNA and CDR2 YSLEER. CDR3 bases: TGCGCCAGCAGCCAAGATCCCCTAGCGGGGCCCACAGATACGCAGTATTTT. The encoded protein is CASSQDPLAGPTDTQYF.

Only one count was recorded for this clone. The chain couples TRBV11-3 to TRBJ1-1, with 7 bases aligning to TRBD1. Germline assignment: CDR1 SGHNT and CDR2 YENEEA. J lost 3 bases, V lost 3 bases, and 1 base had no gene match. The CDR3 runs 13 residues. The chain's CDR3 is CASSFGQDTEAFF. The CDR3 coding sequence is TGTGCCAGCAGCTTTGGACAGGACACTGAAGCTTTCTTT.

This chain links TRBV3-1 (or the pseudogene TRBV3-2) with TRBJ2-5; 10 bases align to TRBD1. This CDR3 is 17 amino acids long. CDR1 LGHDT and CDR2 YNNKEL come from the germline V gene (reference sequence). The junction had 11 bases not matched to a gene; V was cut back by 2 bases and J by 5 bases. As DNA, the CDR3 is TGTGCCAGCAGCCAACCCATCGACAGGGGGCGGTGGGAGACCCAGTACTTC. Its translation: CASSQPIDRGRWETQYF.

V and J are TRBV7-6 and TRBJ1-1; the D gene is possibly TRBD1 (6 bases). V was trimmed by 5 bases and J by 2 bases, leaving 9 bases between them. CDR3 length: 13 residues. Germline values: CDR1 SGHVS, CDR2 FNYEAQ. The CDR3 reads CASSMTGNTEAFF. The CDR3 DNA is TGTGCCAGCAGCATGACAGGCAACACTGAAGCTTTCTTT.

The chain uses TRBV28 and TRBJ2-3, with D perhaps matching TRBD1 (5 bases). V was clipped by 4 bases and J by 9 bases, with 23 bases between them. The CDR3 spans 16 residues. Germline assignment: CDR1 MDHEN and CDR2 SYDVKM. In DNA, the CDR3 is TGTGCCAGCAGTTCCCCGACAGAAGCCCACAGATGGACGCAGTATTTT. It encodes CASSSPTEAHRWTQYF. Drawing the rest from reference TRBV28 and TRBJ2-3, the complete variable domain is DVKVTQSSRYLVKRTGEKVFLECVQDMDHENMFWYRQDPGLGLRLIYFSYDVKMKEKGDIPEGYSVSREKKERFSLILESASTNQTSMYLCASSSPTEAHRWTQYFGPGTRLTVL.

As DNA, the CDR3 is TGTGCCTCCTCACCCAGGGGACAGGGGTACTATGGCTACACCTTC. This encodes CASSPRGQGYYGYTF. The rearrangement links TRBV2 to TRBJ1-2; 10 bases fit TRBD1. V shed 11 bases, J shed 3 bases, and the junction held 12 bases outside the gene matches. The CDR3 runs 15 residues. Germline V gene sequence: CDR1 SNHLY, CDR2 FYNNEI.

This clone occurred a few times. The CDR3 sequence: CAVRGVAGGHNTQYF. Written as DNA, the CDR3 is TGTGCCGTAAGAGGAGTAGCGGGGGGCCACAATACGCAGTATTTT. The V gene is TRBV7-2, the J gene TRBJ2-3; 10 bases are a match to TRBD2. The CDR3 covers 15 residues. Trimming at V came to 11 bases and at J to 7 bases, leaving 15 bases not matched to a gene. Per germline, CDR1 SGHTA and CDR2 FQGNSA.

This chain uses TRBV6-5 with TRBJ1-2, with D possibly being TRBD1 (5 bases). Germline loops: CDR1 MNHEY, CDR2 SVGAGI. The CDR3 is 14 residues long. The V and J ends lost 11 bases and 4 bases respectively, with 20 bases between them. The CDR3 sequence: CAHSESGAGYGYTF. CDR3 in DNA: TGTGCCCACAGCGAAAGTGGGGCAGGCTATGGCTACACCTTC.

A single count supports this clone. The V call is TRBV11-1, the J call TRBJ2-2; TRBD2 matches 9 bases. The CDR3 runs 15 residues. Trimming at V came to 9 bases and at J to 2 bases, leaving 7 bases not matched to a gene. The germline gives CDR1 SGHAT, CDR2 FQDESV (reference sequence). CDR3 coding DNA: TGTGCCAGTCGACCGGGACTAGCTAACACCGGGGAGCTGTTTTTT. It yields the protein CASRPGLANTGELFF.

The CDR3 reads CASRTGVGGETQYF. CDR3 coding DNA: TGTGCCAGTAGAACAGGGGTTGGAGGAGAGACCCAGTACTTC. The chain is built from TRBV19 and TRBJ2-5, with 7 nucleotides matching TRBD1. This CDR3 is 14 amino acids long. The V gene's germline CDR1 is LNHDA and CDR2 SQIVND (reference sequence). V shed 6 bases, J shed 4 bases, and the junction held 8 bases outside the gene matches.

This clone has a single count. The chain combines TRBV3-1 (or the pseudogene TRBV3-2) with TRBJ2-5; weak D call: TRBD2 (5 bases). V was shortened by 2 bases and J by 9 bases, with 19 bases between the two germline ends. CDR1 is LGHDT and CDR2 is YNNKEL in the germline V gene (reference sequence). The CDR3 runs to 15 residues. This CDR3 reads CASSQFVTSRVPQYF. CDR3 bases: TGTGCCAGCAGCCAATTTGTCACATCGCGGGTGCCCCAGTACTTC.

The chain combines TRBV18 with TRBJ2-7, with a tentative D call TRBD2 (7 bases). This CDR3 comprises 15 residues. CDR1 and CDR2 (germline): KGHSH, LQKENI. Trimming removed 2 bases at V and 5 bases at J, with 16 bases between. CDR3 sequence (DNA): TGTGCCAGCTCACCAGGGGGGGCAGGGGCACACGAGCAGTACTTC. Protein: CASSPGGAGAHEQYF. The full variable domain, completed using reference TRBV18 and TRBJ2-7, is NAGVMQNPRHLVRRRGQEARLRCSPMKGHSHVYWYRQLPEEGLKFMVYLQKENIIDESGMPKERFSAEFPKEGPSILRIQQVVRGDSAAYFCASSPGGAGAHEQYFGPGTRLTVT.

The V and J genes are TRBV4-3 and TRBJ2-7; D call uncertain. Trimming shortened V by 0 bases and J by 2 bases, and 5 bases separated the two germline ends. The CDR3 extends over 13 amino acids. Germline loops: CDR1 LGHNA, CDR2 YSLEER. The CDR3 DNA sequence: TGCGCCAGCAGCCAAGATACAGCCTACGAGCAGTACTTC. Residues: CASSQDTAYEQYF.